These T cell receptor beta chains were read from a single sample in a study of shared clonotypes between healthy human individuals. TCRdb's copy holds only in-frame clones and misses some; the assay was immunoSEQ multiplex PCR. This table has some 1.4 million clones, around 97% appearing once. The sample taken for sequencing was naive CD4+ T cells sorted from blood. The source of these receptors is a man under 40 in good health. Both conserved end residues are part of each CDR3. The D gene is left open where the match is weak. Size is omitted from some rows. Given values are once, few, many or a class for expanded clones.

V gene	J gene	clone size	D gene	CDR3 protein	CDR3 DNA
TRBV7-7	TRBJ2-2	.	.	CASSFDLGGELFF	TGTGCCAGCAGTTTCGACCTGGGTGGCGAGCTGTTTTTT
TRBV10-1	TRBJ2-3	.	TRBD2	CASAPSGGALGGDTQYF	TGCGCCAGCGCCCCTAGCGGAGGAGCGCTGGGAGGAGATACGCAGTATTTT
TRBV18	TRBJ2-7	.	.	CASSPGQTLPYEQYF	TGTGCCAGCTCGCCTGGACAGACACTTCCCTACGAGCAGTACTTC
TRBV18	TRBJ2-5	.	.	CASSPGDAQYF	TGTGCCAGCTCACCAGGGGACGCCCAGTACTTC
TRBV5-1	TRBJ2-7	.	.	CASSLVKGPTYEQYF	TGCGCCAGCAGCTTGGTGAAGGGACCGACCTACGAGCAGTACTTC
TRBV28	TRBJ2-7	.	.	CASSLPDTPSYEQYF	TGTGCCAGCAGTTTACCGGACACTCCCTCCTACGAGCAGTACTTC
TRBV4-1	TRBJ2-4	.	.	CASSQASENIQYF	TGCGCCAGCAGCCAGGCCAGCGAAAACATTCAGTACTTC
TRBV30	TRBJ2-7	.	.	CAWSDLNFGEQYF	TGTGCCTGGAGTGACCTCAATTTTGGAGAGCAGTACTTC
TRBV28	TRBJ1-4	once	.	CASSSSLRDEKLFF	TGTGCCAGCAGTTCCAGCCTCAGGGATGAAAAACTGTTTTTT
TRBV5-1	TRBJ1-4	.	.	CASSLDAGLREKLFF	TGCGCCAGCAGCCTCGACGCAGGGTTGCGTGAAAAACTGTTTTTT
TRBV14	TRBJ2-7	.	TRBD1	CASSHTTAGGFFIKQYF	TGTGCCAGCAGCCATACGACGGCAGGGGGTTTTTTTATCAAGCAGTACTTC
TRBV2	TRBJ2-1	.	TRBD2	CASRERGNEQFF	TGTGCCAGCAGGGAGCGGGGTAATGAGCAGTTCTTC
TRBV7-9	TRBJ1-5	.	.	CASSLAGGNNQPQHF	TGTGCCAGCAGCTTAGCGGGGGGGAACAATCAGCCCCAGCATTTT
TRBV6-5	TRBJ2-7	.	.	CASSMPLSYEQYF	TGTGCCAGCAGTATGCCCCTCTCGTACGAGCAGTACTTC
TRBV28	TRBJ2-2	.	.	CASTGGIYTGELFF	TGTGCCAGCACTGGGGGTATTTACACCGGGGAGCTGTTTTTT
TRBV18	TRBJ2-3	.	.	CASSPPGGRTDTQYF	TGTGCCAGCTCACCACCGGGCGGGCGAACAGATACGCAGTATTTT
TRBV5-1	TRBJ1-1	.	.	CASSLAFGDQAEAFF	TGCGCCAGCAGCTTAGCGTTCGGGGATCAGGCTGAAGCTTTCTTT
TRBV18	TRBJ2-7	.	.	CASSPGVRATYEQYF	TGTGCCAGCTCCCCGGGAGTTCGGGCGACCTACGAGCAGTACTTC
TRBV30	TRBJ2-6	.	TRBD1	CAWSRTGGTGANVLTF	TGTGCCTGGAGTCGGACAGGGGGGACTGGGGCCAACGTCCTGACTTTC
TRBV9	TRBJ2-1	.	TRBD2	CASSVAGRELYNEQFF	TGTGCCAGCAGCGTAGCTGGGCGGGAGCTCTACAATGAGCAGTTCTTC
TRBV28	TRBJ2-7	once	.	CASSRTGSSYEQYF	TGTGCCAGCAGCCGGACCGGGAGCTCCTACGAGCAGTACTTC
TRBV19	TRBJ2-1	.	.	CASSIAGIGVYNEQFF	TGTGCCAGTAGTATAGCCGGGATTGGGGTCTACAATGAGCAGTTCTTC
TRBV7-8	TRBJ2-3	once	TRBD1	CASSPLDRAVDTQYF	TGTGCCAGCAGCCCTTTGGACAGGGCGGTAGATACGCAGTATTTT
TRBV5-5	TRBJ2-7	.	.	CASSLGKGIYEQYF	TGTGCCAGCAGCTTGGGGAAGGGAATATACGAGCAGTACTTC
TRBV5-1	TRBJ2-5	.	TRBD2	CASSLFLAGEETQYF	TGCGCCAGCAGCTTGTTCTTAGCGGGAGAGGAGACCCAGTACTTC
TRBV6-5	TRBJ2-5	.	.	CASSYAETTQETQYF	TGTGCCAGCAGTTACGCGGAGACTACGCAAGAGACCCAGTACTTC
TRBV5-4	TRBJ2-1	.	.	CASSLDIIYNEQFF	TGTGCCAGCAGCTTGGACATCATTTACAATGAGCAGTTCTTC
TRBV27	TRBJ2-5	.	.	CASSQRVEETQYF	TGTGCCAGCAGTCAAAGGGTGGAAGAGACCCAGTACTTC
TRBV5-1	TRBJ1-5	.	TRBD1	CASSGTGGAEPQHF	TGCGCCAGCAGTGGGACAGGGGGCGCGGAGCCCCAGCATTTT